These 13 T cell receptor beta chains originate from one sample sequenced in a study of blood T cells in healthy people across ages. A second PCR, run for roughly 7 to 12 cycles, used a sample-barcoded 5' primer plus a J-beta primer mix. From the 5' RACE reads, TCRdb called clonotypes with MiXCR, one entry per CDR3 protein. This sample has roughly 1.7 million distinct CDR3 sequences, with around 35% found just once. The sequenced material came from blood. The receptors were gathered from a young woman in good health.

Worth noting for this clonotype: Sequence at one end of the junction differs from germline and may be a read error. V usage is TRBV20-1 and J usage is TRBJ2-3; 11 nucleotides agree with TRBD2. There are 17 residues in the CDR3. Looked up from germline, CDR1 is DFQATT and CDR2 is SNEGSKA (reference sequence). The CDR3 reads CSTRDPFGLAGTDTQYF. DNA of the CDR3: TGCAGTACTAGAGATCCGTTTGGACTAGCGGGTACAGATACGCAGTATTTT.

CDR3 sequence reads: CASSLSSAGGPYGYTF. CDR3 in DNA: TGTGCCAGCAGTTTATCTTCCGCGGGGGGACCCTATGGCTACACCTTC. The chain combines TRBV27 with TRBJ1-2; a possible D gene is TRBD1 (5 bases). This CDR3 region has 16 residues. The V gene lost 0 bases and the J gene lost 4 bases, with 15 bases spanning the gap. Germline CDR1 is MNHEY and CDR2 is SMNVEV (reference sequence).

This clonotype was observed a few times. This chain uses TRBV3-1 with TRBJ1-1, with D unclear. The CDR3 is made up of 16 amino acids. Germline CDR1 is LGHDT and CDR2 is YNNKEL (reference sequence). Trimming removed 0 bases at V and 6 bases at J, with 17 bases between. The CDR3 nucleotides read TGTGCCAGCAGCCAAGATAGGCGCGGGGAGGCGGCTGAAGCTTTCTTT. Its protein product is CASSQDRRGEAAEAFF.

This clonotype was seen a single time. The chain carries TRBV28 and TRBJ2-7, with 12 bases that match TRBD2. The junction had 2 bases not matched to a gene; V was cut back by 6 bases and J by 2 bases. Germline lookup yields CDR1 MDHEN and CDR2 SYDVKM. CDR3 size: 14 residues. As DNA, the CDR3 is TGTGCCAGCAGGACTAGCGGGGGCCCCTACGAGCAGTACTTC. Amino acids: CASRTSGGPYEQYF.

V is TRBV7-9 and J is TRBJ2-2, with D uncertain. The CDR3 runs to 16 residues. The V end was cut by 4 bases, the J end by 2 bases, with 14 bases between. CDR1 and CDR2 (germline): SEHNR, FQNEAQ (reference sequence). CDR3 protein: CASSSSGRINTGELFF. The CDR3, as DNA: TGTGCCAGCAGCTCTTCTGGCAGGATTAACACCGGGGAGCTGTTTTTT.

This chain connects TRBV10-3 to TRBJ1-2; D uncertain. The V end was cut by 5 bases, the J end by 6 bases, with 13 bases between. The CDR3 totals 13 residues. Germline V CDR1 and CDR2: ENHRY, SYGVKD. The CDR3 DNA reads as TGTGCCATCAGTTTCCTCCCGAGGGATGGCTACACCTTC. Translated, it gives CAISFLPRDGYTF.

There are a few counts of this clonotype. V gene TRBV6-6 combines with J gene TRBJ2-2, with TRBD1 as a possible D gene (6 bases). Per germline, CDR1 MNHNY and CDR2 SVGAGI (reference sequence). V lost 6 bases to trimming and J lost 0 bases, with 11 bases between them. The CDR3 sequence is 15 residues long. The CDR3 DNA sequence: TGTGCCAGCAGCCGGACAGCCTCGAACACCGGGGAGCTGTTTTTT. Residues: CASSRTASNTGELFF.

The genes are TRBV12-3 or TRBV12-4 and TRBJ1-5; D remains unclear. This CDR3 region has 14 residues. The ends were cut back, 7 bases at V and 3 bases at J, with 13 bases in the middle. The CDR3 protein is CASTFGDLNQPQHF. CDR3 nucleotide sequence: TGTGCCAGCACTTTCGGGGATCTCAATCAGCCCCAGCATTTT.

This clonotype turned up a few times. The chain joins TRBV20-1 to TRBJ2-7; 7 nucleotides align to TRBD2. This CDR3 is built from 16 residues. Germline lookup yields CDR1 DFQATT and CDR2 SNEGSKA (reference sequence). V gave up 1 base and J gave up 3 bases; unmatched junction bases: 12. The CDR3 is CSARVRVQRGDYEQYF. In nucleotides, the CDR3 is TGCAGTGCTAGAGTCCGAGTCCAGCGGGGAGACTACGAGCAGTACTTC.

This clonotype was picked up a small number of times. The rearrangement links TRBV25-1 to TRBJ2-2, with a weak D call TRBD1 (6 bases). V was clipped by 6 bases and J by 4 bases, with 12 bases between them. The V gene's germline CDR1 is MGHDK and CDR2 SYGVNS. The length of the CDR3 is 14 residues. CDR3 protein: CASRETGSTGELFF. The CDR3 DNA follows: TGTGCCAGCAGAGAAACAGGGAGCACCGGGGAGCTGTTTTTT.

This clonotype appeared a few times. The rearrangement joins TRBV5-1 to TRBJ1-2; D gene uncertain. V dropped 4 bases and J dropped 3 bases, with 10 bases sitting between them. CDR3 length: 13 amino acids. Germline CDR1 reads SGHRS; CDR2 reads YFSETQ. The CDR3 loop is CASSEDRYYGYTF. As DNA, the CDR3 is TGCGCCAGCAGCGAGGACCGCTACTATGGCTACACCTTC.

This clonotype was counted a few times. V is TRBV7-9 and J is TRBJ1-1; no clear D. This CDR3 has 11 amino acids. Germline V CDR1 and CDR2: SEHNR, FQNEAQ (reference sequence). Between the trimmed V and J ends, which lost 3 bases and 11 bases, there was a span of 10 bases. As DNA, the CDR3 is TGTGCCAGCAGCTTGGACCCGTCGGCTTTCTTT. It codes for CASSLDPSAFF.

This chain links TRBV20-1 with TRBJ2-2; 14 bases fit TRBD2. From germline, CDR1 is DFQATT and CDR2 SNEGSKA (reference sequence). Trimming took 0 bases from V and 4 from J; bases not matched to a gene: 10. This CDR3 contains 19 residues. The CDR3 region is CSAREPLGLAGESTGELFF. The CDR3 nucleotides are TGCAGTGCTAGAGAGCCCTTGGGACTAGCGGGAGAATCCACCGGGGAGCTGTTTTTT.